These 27 T cell receptor beta chains came from one sample sequenced in a study of T-cell reconstitution after alpha-beta-depleted transplantation in children. The authors prepared the TCRbeta library with unique molecular identifiers. One entry per CDR3 protein, called by TCRdb with MiXCR from the PCR reads. The data show about 400,000 distinct CDR3 sequences, 20% seen once. Sequences were derived from PBMCs from the stem cell graft donor, sampled from the stem cell graft. All receptors derive from a human donor who donated a stem cell graft to a child with acute myeloid leukemia.

This clonotype was seen at least ten times. This chain links TRBV4-3 with TRBJ2-1, with D unresolved. This CDR3 comprises 15 residues. From germline, CDR1 is LGHNA and CDR2 YSLEER. Trimming stripped 0 bases from V and 3 bases from J, with 9 bases between. The CDR3 DNA reads TGCGCCAGCAGCCAAGATATCTCCGGCTACAATGAGCAGTTCTTC. Protein product: CASSQDISGYNEQFF.

CDR3 region: CASSLVDGPGYEQYF. CDR3 nucleotides: TGCGCCAGCAGCTTGGTTGACGGGCCGGGTTACGAGCAGTACTTC. The rearrangement joins TRBV5-1 to TRBJ2-7, with D unresolved. This CDR3 has 15 amino acids. The germline V gene encodes CDR1 SGHRS and CDR2 YFSETQ. V was clipped by 0 bases and J by 4 bases, with 14 bases between them.

The rearrangement joins TRBV29-1 to TRBJ1-2, with D maybe TRBD1 (5 bases). Trimming left V 6 bases short and J 4 bases short, with 18 bases between. Germline V lookup: CDR1 SQVTM, CDR2 ANQGSEA. The CDR3 extends over 14 amino acids. CDR3 DNA sequence: TGCAGCGTCACACAGGATACAGGCCTCTATGGCTACACCTTC. Residues: CSVTQDTGLYGYTF.

This chain joins TRBV20-1 and TRBJ2-3, with 7 bases matching TRBD2. Germline V lookup: CDR1 DFQATT, CDR2 SNEGSKA (reference sequence). The CDR3 covers 15 residues. Germline trimming cut 1 base from V and 2 bases from J; bases unmatched to any gene: 6. The CDR3 is CSARGGTTHTDTQYF. Here the CDR3 DNA reads TGCAGTGCTAGAGGTGGGACTACACACACAGATACGCAGTATTTT.

This clonotype was found many times. This chain joins TRBV12-3 or TRBV12-4 and TRBJ2-5, with 8 bases fitting TRBD1. This CDR3 is 16 amino acids long. V shed 6 bases, J shed 5 bases, and the junction held 14 bases outside the gene matches. The CDR3 nucleotides read TGTGCCAGCAGGATAGAACCGGGACAGGCGGTTGAGACCCAGTACTTC. Amino acid sequence: CASRIEPGQAVETQYF.

This rearrangement joins TRBV12-3 or TRBV12-4 to TRBJ1-1; a weak D match, TRBD1 (6 bases). CDR3 length: 15 residues. Trimming took off 0 bases at V and 6 bases at J, with 14 bases between the two ends. CDR3 nucleotide sequence: TGTGCCAGCAGTTTAGCGCTGGGGGGCAGCGCTGAAGCTTTCTTT. Protein: CASSLALGGSAEAFF.

Many counts were recorded for this clonotype. The genes are TRBV20-1 and TRBJ2-1; 12 bases match TRBD2. With 0 bases clipped from V and 9 bases from J, the junction kept 12 bases outside the gene matches. This CDR3 spans 17 amino acids. Germline-derived CDR1 and CDR2 are DFQATT and SNEGSKA (reference sequence). The CDR3 DNA sequence: TGCAGTGCTAGAGAGCCCATCTGGCTAGCGGGGGGGGTTGAGCAGTTCTTC. Translation gives CSAREPIWLAGGVEQFF.

The chain couples TRBV6-1 to TRBJ2-2, with TRBD2 matching 7 bases. V dropped 8 bases and J dropped 4; count of bases not matched to a gene: 10. The CDR3 runs 15 residues. In germline, CDR1 is MNHNS, CDR2 SASEGT. CDR3 in amino acids: CASRLRGRATGELFF. CDR3 nucleotide sequence: TGTGCCAGCCGCCTGCGGGGGAGGGCCACCGGGGAGCTGTTTTTT.

This clonotype was detected ten times or more. This sequence joins TRBV5-1 and TRBJ2-3; the D gene could be TRBD1 or TRBD2 (6 bases each). CDR1 and CDR2 (germline): SGHRS, YFSETQ. This CDR3 region has 14 residues. V lost 2 bases and J 5 bases, leaving 12 bases between the germline ends. The CDR3 reads CASSLPGAGDTQYF. CDR3 nucleotides: TGCGCCAGCAGCTTACCGGGGGCTGGAGATACGCAGTATTTT.

This clonotype was counted many times. The J gene is TRBJ1-5, the V gene TRBV10-3; 7 nucleotides align to TRBD1. Germline V gives CDR1 ENHRY, CDR2 SYGVKD. CDR3 length equals 14 residues. V was clipped by 10 bases and J by 5 bases; unmatched bases: 11. The CDR3 spells CASERQGTHQPQHF. As DNA, the CDR3 is TGTGCCAGCGAGAGACAGGGCACACATCAGCCCCAGCATTTT.

The chain uses TRBV20-1 and TRBJ1-3; D remains ambiguous. The CDR3 spans 14 residues. Germline CDR1 is DFQATT and CDR2 is SNEGSKA (reference sequence). Trimming shortened V by 3 bases and J by 4 bases, and 13 bases separated the two germline ends. CDR3 protein: CSASGRPNGNTIYF. DNA of the CDR3: TGCAGTGCTAGCGGCAGACCCAACGGAAACACCATATATTTT.

This clonotype was picked up many times. The chain joins TRBV29-1 to TRBJ2-7; 10 nucleotides line up with TRBD2. The CDR3 sequence is 13 residues long. V shed 5 bases, J shed 6 bases, and the junction held 7 bases outside the gene matches. CDR1 SQVTM and CDR2 ANQGSEA come from the germline V gene. The CDR3 region is CSVKGLAGVEQYF. As DNA, the CDR3 is TGCAGCGTTAAAGGGCTAGCGGGAGTCGAGCAGTACTTC.

This clonotype was counted at least ten times. J is TRBJ1-1 and V is TRBV24-1; D perhaps matches TRBD1 (5 bases). The germline V and J ends were trimmed by 7 bases and 1 base, with 9 bases remaining between them. This CDR3 comprises 13 residues. CDR1 is KGHDR and CDR2 is SFDVKD in the germline V gene. CDR3 coding DNA: TGTGCCACCAGCCGACAGAAGAACACTGAAGCTTTCTTT. It is translated as CATSRQKNTEAFF.

The chain combines TRBV29-1 with TRBJ1-4; D may be TRBD1 (6 bases). The V end lost 6 bases, the J end lost 4 bases, and 12 bases lay between the germline ends. This CDR3 is built from 13 residues. CDR1 is SQVTM, CDR2 ANQGSEA, per germline. CDR3 nucleotide sequence: TGCAGCGTAAGGGGGGTCCTTAATGAAAAACTGTTTTTT. This encodes CSVRGVLNEKLFF.

In this sample, this clonotype turned up a few times. The gene calls are TRBV20-1 and TRBJ1-1; D is perhaps TRBD1 (6 bases). Germline V CDR1 and CDR2: DFQATT, SNEGSKA (reference sequence). V was trimmed by 4 bases and J by 5 bases, leaving 17 bases between them. The CDR3 extends over 14 amino acids. In nucleotides, the CDR3 is TGCAGTGCTACGAAACAGGGACTGTTAACTGAAGCTTTCTTT. It yields the protein CSATKQGLLTEAFF.

This clonotype showed up just a few times. This chain connects TRBV12-3 or TRBV12-4 to TRBJ1-1; TRBD1 matches at 11 bases. The ends lost 6 bases at V and 4 bases at J; junction bases unmatched: 4. The CDR3 is 14 amino acids. CDR3 in amino acids: CASRRTGGSTEAFF. The DNA of the CDR3 is TGTGCCAGCAGGCGGACAGGGGGCTCCACTGAAGCTTTCTTT.

The V call is TRBV7-2, the J call TRBJ2-7; no clear D. The CDR3 is 13 amino acids. The V end was cut by 1 base, the J end by 5 bases, with 9 bases between. Germline CDR1 SGHTA, CDR2 FQGNSA. CDR3 in amino acids: CASSLGANHEQYF. DNA of the CDR3: TGTGCCAGCAGCTTAGGGGCTAATCACGAGCAGTACTTC.

This clonotype was seen a handful of times. The V call is TRBV20-1, the J call TRBJ2-7, with 13 positions matching TRBD2. The CDR3 sequence is 17 residues long. The junction had 13 bases not matched to a gene; V was cut back by 6 bases and J by 2 bases. The germline V gene encodes CDR1 DFQATT and CDR2 SNEGSKA (reference sequence). The DNA for the CDR3 is TGCAGTGCCCTCGCCCTACTAGCGGGAGGGGGCACCTACGAGCAGTACTTC. Its translation: CSALALLAGGGTYEQYF.

In this sample, this clonotype turned up a few times. This chain joins TRBV12-3 or TRBV12-4 and TRBJ1-4; 7 bases are shared with TRBD1. Unmatched junction bases numbered 19, after V lost 10 bases and J lost 8 bases. This CDR3 is built from 16 residues. CDR3 nucleotide sequence: TGTGCCACCCGGAAAAGCCCAACAGGGGTGAGGGAAAAACTGTTTTTT. Its protein product is CATRKSPTGVREKLFF.

This clonotype was recorded once. The chain carries TRBV2 and TRBJ2-3; 8 nucleotides agree with TRBD2. The junction had 11 bases not matched to a gene; V was cut back by 10 bases and J by 2 bases. The CDR3 covers 15 residues. Germline lookup yields CDR1 SNHLY and CDR2 FYNNEI. DNA for the CDR3: TGTGCCACCAGACGTAGCGGGGACATCACAGATACGCAGTATTTT. Encoded protein: CATRRSGDITDTQYF.

This clonotype was recorded at least ten times. The rearrangement joins TRBV12-3 or TRBV12-4 to TRBJ2-7, with TRBD2 identical over 11 bases. This CDR3 comprises 13 residues. J gave up 7 bases and V 5 bases, and 4 bases lay outside the gene matches. CDR3 loop: CASSPRLAGEQYF. The CDR3 DNA is TGTGCCAGCAGTCCGCGACTAGCGGGGGAGCAGTACTTC.

V gene TRBV12-3 or TRBV12-4 combines with J gene TRBJ1-5; TRBD1 matches at 9 bases. The V gene end was trimmed by 8 bases and the J gene end by 3 bases; junction bases not matched to a gene: 5. This CDR3 is 14 amino acids long. The CDR3 here is CASLGQGDNQPQHF. CDR3 coding DNA: TGTGCCAGCCTGGGACAGGGAGACAATCAGCCCCAGCATTTT.

This clonotype was recorded at least ten times. The rearrangement joins TRBV20-1 to TRBJ2-4; 8 nucleotides agree with TRBD2. This CDR3 spans 15 amino acids. Germline lookup yields CDR1 DFQATT and CDR2 SNEGSKA (reference sequence). Trimming at V came to 6 bases and at J to 2 bases, leaving 9 bases not matched to a gene. The CDR3 DNA follows: TGCAGTGCCCGTCCGGGAGGGTATACCAAAAACATTCAGTACTTC. This codes for CSARPGGYTKNIQYF.

Ten or more counts support this clonotype. The V call is TRBV6-5, the J call TRBJ2-7; 10 bases are a match to TRBD1. The length of the CDR3 is 16 residues. The V gene end was trimmed by 7 bases and the J gene end by 0 bases; junction bases not matched to a gene: 9. From germline, CDR1 is MNHEY and CDR2 SVGAGI. The CDR3 sequence: CASTLIWTGGSYEQYF. The CDR3 DNA follows: TGTGCCAGCACTTTGATATGGACAGGGGGCTCCTACGAGCAGTACTTC.

CDR3 bases: TGTGCCAGCAGTTTGGGACAGGGGGCCGGTTGGGGCTACACCTTC. As protein: CASSLGQGAGWGYTF. The chain uses TRBV12-3 or TRBV12-4 and TRBJ1-2, with 12 bases identical to TRBD1. This CDR3 contains 15 residues. V was clipped by 3 bases and J by 8 bases; unmatched bases: 7.

This clonotype was observed at least ten times. V gene TRBV6-5 combines with J gene TRBJ2-7; the D gene is possibly TRBD1 (5 bases). V was clipped by 6 bases and J by 4 bases, with 13 bases between them. The germline V gene has CDR1 MNHEY and CDR2 SVGAGI. This CDR3 is 13 amino acids long. The CDR3 here is CASSSRTGYEQYF. The CDR3, as DNA: TGTGCCAGCAGCTCCCGTACAGGTTACGAGCAGTACTTC.

The V gene is TRBV24-1, the J gene TRBJ2-5; D is undetermined. CDR1 KGHDR and CDR2 SFDVKD come from the germline V gene. The CDR3 contains 15 residues. V lost 4 bases, J lost 0 bases, and 11 bases lay in between. The CDR3 nucleotides read TGTGCCACCAGTGACTCGGGTCGGTACCAAGAGACCCAGTACTTC. As protein: CATSDSGRYQETQYF.